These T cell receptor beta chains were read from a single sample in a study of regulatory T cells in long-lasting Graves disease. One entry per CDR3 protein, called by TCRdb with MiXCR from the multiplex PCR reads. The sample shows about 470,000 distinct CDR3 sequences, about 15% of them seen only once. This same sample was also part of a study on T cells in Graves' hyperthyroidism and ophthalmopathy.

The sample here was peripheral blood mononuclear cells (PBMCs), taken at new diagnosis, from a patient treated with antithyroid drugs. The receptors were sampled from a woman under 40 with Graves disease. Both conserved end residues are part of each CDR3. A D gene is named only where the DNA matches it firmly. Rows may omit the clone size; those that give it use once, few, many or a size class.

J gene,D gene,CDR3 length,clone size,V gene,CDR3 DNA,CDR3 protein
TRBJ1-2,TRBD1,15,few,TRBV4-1,TGCGCCAGCAGCCAGGACAGGGGGCAAATCTATGGCTACACCTTC,CASSQDRGQIYGYTF
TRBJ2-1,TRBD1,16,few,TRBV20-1,TGCAGTGCTAGTTCATCAGGGGGAGTGGTCTACAATGAGCAGTTCTTC,CSASSSGGVVYNEQFF
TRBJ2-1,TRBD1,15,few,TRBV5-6,TGTGCCAGCAGCTTGCTTGACAGGGGTCGCTATGAGCAGTTCTTC,CASSLLDRGRYEQFF
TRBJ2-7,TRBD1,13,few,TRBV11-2,TGTGCCAGCAGCCAGGGGGTCTACTACGAGCAGTACTTC,CASSQGVYYEQYF
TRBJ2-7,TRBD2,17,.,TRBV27,TGTGCCAGCAGTCCGCGGGGGAGCGGGAGGGCCTCCTACGAGCAGTACTTC,CASSPRGSGRASYEQYF
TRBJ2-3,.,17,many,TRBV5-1,TGCGCCAGCAGCTTGGCCGTAGGACCCCCGGGGTCAGATACGCAGTATTTT,CASSLAVGPPGSDTQYF
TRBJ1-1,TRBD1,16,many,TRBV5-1,TGCGCCAGCAGCTTGGGACAGGGTTTCATGAACACTGAAGCTTTCTTT,CASSLGQGFMNTEAFF
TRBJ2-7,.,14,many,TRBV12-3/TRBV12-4,TGTGCCAGCAGTTTATACATCGCGGGTAACGAGCAGTACTTC,CASSLYIAGNEQYF
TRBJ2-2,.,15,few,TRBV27,TGTGCCAGCAGTTTAAGGGCAGGGGGGCCCGGGGAGCTGTTTTTT,CASSLRAGGPGELFF
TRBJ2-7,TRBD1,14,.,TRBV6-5,TGTGCCAGCAGTACTCGACAGGGCGGGTACGAGCAGTACTTC,CASSTRQGGYEQYF
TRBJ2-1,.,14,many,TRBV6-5,TGTGCCAGCAGTTACGATTCAAAACCGATTGGTGCGTTCTTC,CASSYDSKPIGAFF